Listed below are T cell receptor beta chains from one sample, sequenced in a study of T-cell memory formation after mild COVID-19. TCRdb processed the 5' RACE reads anew with MiXCR; each CDR3 protein has one entry. The data show around 500,000 distinct CDR3 sequences, about 18% seen once. Specimen: PBMCs or a T cell subset sorted from them (not recorded which). These receptors originate from an adult woman who had mild COVID-19 (a few samples of this study predate the infection). Cell type and time point are not known. The CDR3 runs from the conserved cysteine through the conserved F or W. Each record gives: clone size, V gene, D gene, J gene, CDR3 DNA, CDR3 protein. D genes are given only for firm matches. A clone size is listed for some rows: how often the clone was seen (once, few, many), or a class if it is expanded.

clone size: few; V gene: TRBV7-9; D gene: -; J gene: TRBJ1-1; CDR3 DNA: TGTGCCAGCAGCTTAGTTTGGACTGAAGCTTTCTTT; CDR3 protein: CASSLVWTEAFF
clone size: -; V gene: TRBV12-3/TRBV12-4; D gene: TRBD2; J gene: TRBJ2-3; CDR3 DNA: TGTGCCAGCAGTAACAGCGGGAGGGTTCCAAGGACGCAGTATTTT; CDR3 protein: CASSNSGRVPRTQYF
clone size: few; V gene: TRBV7-9; D gene: -; J gene: TRBJ2-5; CDR3 DNA: TGTGCCAGCAGCCCCGGGTTGGGGGTTCAAGAGACCCAGTACTTC; CDR3 protein: CASSPGLGVQETQYF
clone size: few; V gene: TRBV10-3; D gene: -; J gene: TRBJ2-2; CDR3 DNA: TGTGCCATCAGGAATAAAAAAACGGGGGGCGGCACCGGGGAGCTGTTTTTT; CDR3 protein: CAIRNKKTGGGTGELFF
clone size: -; V gene: TRBV14; D gene: -; J gene: TRBJ1-2; CDR3 DNA: TGTGCCAGCAGCCCAGGGACGACCTATGGCTACACCTTC; CDR3 protein: CASSPGTTYGYTF
clone size: few; V gene: TRBV20-1; D gene: TRBD2; J gene: TRBJ2-3; CDR3 DNA: TGCAGTGCTAGGCCCGGGACTAGCGGCATTGATACGCAGTATTTT; CDR3 protein: CSARPGTSGIDTQYF
clone size: few; V gene: TRBV6-6; D gene: TRBD1; J gene: TRBJ2-3; CDR3 DNA: TGTGCCAGCAGCCGACAGGGGATAGCAGATACGCAGTATTTT; CDR3 protein: CASSRQGIADTQYF
clone size: -; V gene: TRBV27; D gene: TRBD1; J gene: TRBJ2-5; CDR3 DNA: TGTGCCAGCAGTCCTCTTGTTGAACAGGGGGCCGAAACCCAGTACTTC; CDR3 protein: CASSPLVEQGAETQYF
clone size: -; V gene: TRBV5-1; D gene: TRBD1; J gene: TRBJ2-7; CDR3 DNA: TGCGCCAGCAGGCCCGCGGGACAGGAACTTTACGAGCAGTACTTC; CDR3 protein: CASRPAGQELYEQYF
clone size: once; V gene: TRBV7-8; D gene: -; J gene: TRBJ2-3; CDR3 DNA: TGTTCCAGCAGCTTCCCCGGGGAGGGACAGGACACAGATACGCAGTATTTT; CDR3 protein: CSSSFPGEGQDTDTQYF
clone size: -; V gene: TRBV4-3; D gene: -; J gene: TRBJ1-4; CDR3 DNA: TGCGCCAGCAGCCAAGATCGTGGCAGAGAAAAACTGTTTTTT; CDR3 protein: CASSQDRGREKLFF
clone size: once; V gene: TRBV18; D gene: TRBD1; J gene: TRBJ1-5; CDR3 DNA: TGTGCCAGCTCGGACAGGGAAAATCAGCCCCAGCATTTT; CDR3 protein: CASSDRENQPQHF
clone size: few; V gene: TRBV3-1; D gene: -; J gene: TRBJ2-7; CDR3 DNA: TGTGCCAGCAGTCCCAATCCAGGGGGGAGTAGCTACGAGCAGTACTTC; CDR3 protein: CASSPNPGGSSYEQYF
clone size: -; V gene: TRBV4-2; D gene: TRBD2; J gene: TRBJ2-7; CDR3 DNA: TGTGCCAGCAGCCAAGAGAGCGGGAGTAGCTACGAGCAGTACTTC; CDR3 protein: CASSQESGSSYEQYF
clone size: -; V gene: TRBV30; D gene: TRBD1; J gene: TRBJ1-1; CDR3 DNA: TGTGCCTGGAGTGTAGGTCAGGGGGGGATCACTGAAGCTTTCTTT; CDR3 protein: CAWSVGQGGITEAFF
clone size: -; V gene: TRBV12-3/TRBV12-4; D gene: -; J gene: TRBJ1-6; CDR3 DNA: TGTGCCAGCAGTTTTATTTCAGACAATTCACCCCTCCACTTT; CDR3 protein: CASSFISDNSPLHF
clone size: -; V gene: TRBV7-6; D gene: -; J gene: TRBJ2-6; CDR3 DNA: TGTGCCAGCAGCTTAGTGGCCCGCTCTGGGGCCAACGTCCTGACTTTC; CDR3 protein: CASSLVARSGANVLTF
clone size: -; V gene: TRBV11-2; D gene: TRBD2; J gene: TRBJ2-7; CDR3 DNA: TGTGCCAGCAGCTTATTACTAGCGGGAGGGCCAGGGTACGAGCAGTACTTC; CDR3 protein: CASSLLLAGGPGYEQYF
clone size: -; V gene: TRBV7-2; D gene: -; J gene: TRBJ2-1; CDR3 DNA: TGTGCCAGCAGCTTTCGACACAACAATGAGCAGTTCTTC; CDR3 protein: CASSFRHNNEQFF
clone size: many; V gene: TRBV12-3/TRBV12-4; D gene: TRBD2; J gene: TRBJ2-5; CDR3 DNA: TGTGCCAGCAGTTTTTCGGGAGGGAGGCAAGAGACCCAGTACTTC; CDR3 protein: CASSFSGGRQETQYF
clone size: few; V gene: TRBV7-2; D gene: TRBD1; J gene: TRBJ2-3; CDR3 DNA: TGTGCCAGCAGCTTGCCGGGACAGGGGTCAGATACGCAGTATTTT; CDR3 protein: CASSLPGQGSDTQYF
clone size: -; V gene: TRBV4-3; D gene: -; J gene: TRBJ2-3; CDR3 DNA: TGCGCCAGCAGCCAAAATGGGCCGGGTGTGACAGATACGCAGTATTTT; CDR3 protein: CASSQNGPGVTDTQYF
clone size: many; V gene: TRBV7-2; D gene: TRBD2; J gene: TRBJ2-1; CDR3 DNA: TGTGCCAGCAGCTTGACTAGCGGGAAGTACGAGCAGTTCTTC; CDR3 protein: CASSLTSGKYEQFF
clone size: -; V gene: TRBV20-1; D gene: -; J gene: TRBJ1-1; CDR3 DNA: TGCAGTGCTAGTCTGGCAGGGGTGAACACTGAAGCTTTCTTT; CDR3 protein: CSASLAGVNTEAFF
clone size: many; V gene: TRBV7-9; D gene: TRBD1; J gene: TRBJ2-2; CDR3 DNA: TGTGCCAGCAGCTTAAACCCAGGGGGTAACACCGGGGAGCTGTTTTTT; CDR3 protein: CASSLNPGGNTGELFF
clone size: few; V gene: TRBV5-1; D gene: -; J gene: TRBJ2-4; CDR3 DNA: TGCGCCAGCAATTCTGGTCTTCTTCAGTACTTC; CDR3 protein: CASNSGLLQYF
clone size: few; V gene: TRBV7-9; D gene: -; J gene: TRBJ2-7; CDR3 DNA: TGTGCCAGCAGCTCCTCTGGACAATTCCTCTCCTACGAGCAGTACTTC; CDR3 protein: CASSSSGQFLSYEQYF
clone size: many; V gene: TRBV6-5; D gene: -; J gene: TRBJ1-5; CDR3 DNA: TGTGCCAGCAGTTCCATGACAGGCGGAAGCAATCAGCCCCAGCATTTT; CDR3 protein: CASSSMTGGSNQPQHF
clone size: -; V gene: TRBV6-2/TRBV6-3; D gene: TRBD1; J gene: TRBJ2-7; CDR3 DNA: TGTGCCAGCAGTTTCCGGGACAGTGCCTACGAGCAGTACTTC; CDR3 protein: CASSFRDSAYEQYF
clone size: many; V gene: TRBV7-3; D gene: TRBD2; J gene: TRBJ2-2; CDR3 DNA: TGTGCCAGCAGCCCCCTTGCCAGCGGGAGGGACACCGGGGAGCTGTTTTTT; CDR3 protein: CASSPLASGRDTGELFF
clone size: few; V gene: TRBV5-1; D gene: -; J gene: TRBJ2-7; CDR3 DNA: TGCGCCAGCAGCCTGGAGGTCAACTCCTACGAGCAGTACTTC; CDR3 protein: CASSLEVNSYEQYF
clone size: few; V gene: TRBV7-9; D gene: -; J gene: TRBJ2-1; CDR3 DNA: TGTGCCAGCAGCCAAAGGGGTGAGTTCTACAATGAGCAGTTCTTC; CDR3 protein: CASSQRGEFYNEQFF
clone size: -; V gene: TRBV12-3/TRBV12-4; D gene: -; J gene: TRBJ1-3; CDR3 DNA: TGTGCCAGCAGCCCGAGGGTATCTGGAAACACCATATATTTT; CDR3 protein: CASSPRVSGNTIYF
clone size: -; V gene: TRBV3-1; D gene: -; J gene: TRBJ2-3; CDR3 DNA: TGTGCCAGCAGCCGGGGAATAGATACGCAGTATTTT; CDR3 protein: CASSRGIDTQYF
clone size: few; V gene: TRBV5-1; D gene: -; J gene: TRBJ2-6; CDR3 DNA: TGCGCCAGCAGCGCAATGGCGAGCTCTGGGGCCAACGTCCTGACTTTC; CDR3 protein: CASSAMASSGANVLTF
clone size: few; V gene: TRBV21-1; D gene: -; J gene: TRBJ1-5; CDR3 DNA: TGTGCCAGCAGCTCTCAGGGGCCCCTAAGACAGCCCCAGCATTTT; CDR3 protein: CASSSQGPLRQPQHF
clone size: -; V gene: TRBV7-9; D gene: TRBD1; J gene: TRBJ1-4; CDR3 DNA: TGTGCCAGCAGCTTACTACGACAGGGAGGCGAAAAACTGTTTTTT; CDR3 protein: CASSLLRQGGEKLFF
clone size: -; V gene: TRBV20-1; D gene: TRBD2; J gene: TRBJ2-2; CDR3 DNA: TGCAGTGCTAGAAACAGCGGGAGGGCCACCGGGGAGCTGTTTTTT; CDR3 protein: CSARNSGRATGELFF
clone size: -; V gene: TRBV29-1; D gene: -; J gene: TRBJ2-2; CDR3 DNA: TGCAGCGTTGTGTCCCAAGCTGCCACCGGGGAGCTGTTTTTT; CDR3 protein: CSVVSQAATGELFF
clone size: few; V gene: TRBV20-1; D gene: -; J gene: TRBJ2-7; CDR3 DNA: TGCAGTGCCATACCTATGGGGTTCGACGAGCAGTACTTC; CDR3 protein: CSAIPMGFDEQYF
clone size: -; V gene: TRBV19; D gene: -; J gene: TRBJ2-6; CDR3 DNA: TGTGCCAGTAGTATCGACCCACCTGGGGTGGCCAACGTCCTGACTTTC; CDR3 protein: CASSIDPPGVANVLTF
clone size: -; V gene: TRBV6-2/TRBV6-3; D gene: TRBD1; J gene: TRBJ1-1; CDR3 DNA: TGTGCCAGCAGCCCCACCCGACTTGACAGGGGAGCTTTCTTT; CDR3 protein: CASSPTRLDRGAFF